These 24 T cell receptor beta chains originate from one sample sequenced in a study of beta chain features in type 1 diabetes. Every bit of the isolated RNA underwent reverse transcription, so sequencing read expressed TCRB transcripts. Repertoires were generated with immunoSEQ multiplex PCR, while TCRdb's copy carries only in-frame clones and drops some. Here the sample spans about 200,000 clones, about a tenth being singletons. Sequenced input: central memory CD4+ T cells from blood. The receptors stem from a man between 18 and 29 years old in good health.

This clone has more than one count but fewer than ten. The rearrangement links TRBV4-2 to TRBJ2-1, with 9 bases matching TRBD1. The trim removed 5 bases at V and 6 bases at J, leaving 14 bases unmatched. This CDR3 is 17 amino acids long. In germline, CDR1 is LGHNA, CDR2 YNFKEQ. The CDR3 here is CASSFQVGDRAANEQFF. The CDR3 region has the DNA TGTGCCAGCAGCTTCCAGGTCGGGGACAGGGCCGCCAATGAGCAGTTCTTC.

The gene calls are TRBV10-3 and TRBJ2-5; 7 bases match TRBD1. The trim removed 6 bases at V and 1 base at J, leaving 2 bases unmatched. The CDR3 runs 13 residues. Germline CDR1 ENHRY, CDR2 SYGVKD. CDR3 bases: TGTGCCATCAGGGGGGACAGCCAAGAGACCCAGTACTTC. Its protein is CAIRGDSQETQYF.

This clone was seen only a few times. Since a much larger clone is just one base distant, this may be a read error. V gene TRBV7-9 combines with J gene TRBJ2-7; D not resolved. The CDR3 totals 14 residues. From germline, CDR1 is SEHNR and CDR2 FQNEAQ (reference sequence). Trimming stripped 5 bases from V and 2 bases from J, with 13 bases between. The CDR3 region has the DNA TGTGCCAGCAGCGTAATCGGCGGTACCTACGAGCAGTACTTC. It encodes CASSVIGGTYEQYF.

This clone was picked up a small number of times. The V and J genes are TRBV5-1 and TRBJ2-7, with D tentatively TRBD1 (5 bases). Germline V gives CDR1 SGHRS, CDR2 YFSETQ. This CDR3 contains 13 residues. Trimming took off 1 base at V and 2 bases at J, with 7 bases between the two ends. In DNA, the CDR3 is TGCGCCAGCAGCTTGCTGACAGCCTACGAGCAGTACTTC. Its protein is CASSLLTAYEQYF. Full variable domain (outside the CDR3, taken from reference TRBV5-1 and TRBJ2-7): KAGVTQTPRYLIKTRGQQVTLSCSPISGHRSVSWYQQTPGQGLQFLFEYFSETQRNKGNFPGRFSGRQFSNSRSEMNVSTLELGDSALYLCASSLLTAYEQYFGPGTRLTVT.

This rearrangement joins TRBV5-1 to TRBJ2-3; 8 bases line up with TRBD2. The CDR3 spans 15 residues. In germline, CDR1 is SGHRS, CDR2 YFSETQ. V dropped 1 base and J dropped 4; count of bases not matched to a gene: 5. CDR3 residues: CASSLWREVSDTQYF. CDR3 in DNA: TGCGCCAGCAGCTTGTGGCGGGAGGTCTCAGATACGCAGTATTTT. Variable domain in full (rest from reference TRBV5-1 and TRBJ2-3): KAGVTQTPRYLIKTRGQQVTLSCSPISGHRSVSWYQQTPGQGLQFLFEYFSETQRNKGNFPGRFSGRQFSNSRSEMNVSTLELGDSALYLCASSLWREVSDTQYFGPGTRLTVL.

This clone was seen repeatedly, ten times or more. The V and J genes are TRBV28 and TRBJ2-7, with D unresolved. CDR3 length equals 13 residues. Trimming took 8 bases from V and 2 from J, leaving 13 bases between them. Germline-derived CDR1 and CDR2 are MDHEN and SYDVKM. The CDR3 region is CASLRRTAYEQYF. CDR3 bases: TGTGCCAGCTTGAGGCGCACCGCCTACGAGCAGTACTTC.

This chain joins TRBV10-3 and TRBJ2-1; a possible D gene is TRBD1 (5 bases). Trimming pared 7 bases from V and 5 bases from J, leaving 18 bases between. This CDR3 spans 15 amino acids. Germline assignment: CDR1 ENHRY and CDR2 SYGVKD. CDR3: CAITGDQGSDNEQFF. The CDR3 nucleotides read TGTGCCATCACTGGCGATCAGGGAAGCGACAATGAGCAGTTCTTC.

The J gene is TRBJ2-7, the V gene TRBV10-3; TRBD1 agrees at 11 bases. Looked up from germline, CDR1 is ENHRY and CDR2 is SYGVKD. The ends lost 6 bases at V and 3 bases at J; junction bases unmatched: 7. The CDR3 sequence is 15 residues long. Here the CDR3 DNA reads TGTGCCATCAGCGTCGGGACAGGGGGGATCTACGAGCAGTACTTC. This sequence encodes CAISVGTGGIYEQYF.

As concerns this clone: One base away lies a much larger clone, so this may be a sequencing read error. Written as DNA, the CDR3 is TGTGCCTGGAGTGTACCAGGATTCTCTGGAAACACCATATATTTT. Protein product: CAWSVPGFSGNTIYF. V usage is TRBV30 and J usage is TRBJ1-3; D remains unclear. Germline V CDR1 and CDR2: GTSNPN, SVGIG (reference sequence). CDR3 length equals 15 residues. V was shortened by 0 bases and J by 0 bases, with 9 bases between the two germline ends.

The CDR3 DNA reads TGCGCCAGCAGCTTTGCGGGGAGTCTCCTCGGCTACACCTTC. This gives the protein CASSFAGSLLGYTF. The chain employs TRBV5-1 and TRBJ1-2; D gene uncertain. This CDR3 region has 14 residues. Germline CDR1 is SGHRS and CDR2 is YFSETQ. The V gene lost 2 bases and the J gene lost 8 bases, with 16 bases spanning the gap.

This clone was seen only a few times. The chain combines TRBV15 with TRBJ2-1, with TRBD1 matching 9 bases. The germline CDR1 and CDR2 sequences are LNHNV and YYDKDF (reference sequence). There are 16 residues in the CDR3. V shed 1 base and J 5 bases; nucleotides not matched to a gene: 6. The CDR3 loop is CATSRGRDRANNEQFF. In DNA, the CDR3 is TGTGCCACCAGCAGAGGCCGGGACAGGGCAAACAATGAGCAGTTCTTC.

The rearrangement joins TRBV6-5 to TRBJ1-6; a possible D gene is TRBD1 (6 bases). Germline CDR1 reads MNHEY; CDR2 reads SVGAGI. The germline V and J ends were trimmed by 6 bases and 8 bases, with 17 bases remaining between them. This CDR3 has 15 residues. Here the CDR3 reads CASRAWGQVDSPLHF. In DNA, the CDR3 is TGTGCCAGCAGGGCTTGGGGGCAAGTTGATTCACCCCTCCACTTT.

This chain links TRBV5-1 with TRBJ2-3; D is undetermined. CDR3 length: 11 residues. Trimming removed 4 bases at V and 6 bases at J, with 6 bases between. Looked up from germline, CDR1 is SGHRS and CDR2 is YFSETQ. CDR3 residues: CASSTSDTQYF. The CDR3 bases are TGCGCCAGCAGCACCTCCGATACGCAGTATTTT.

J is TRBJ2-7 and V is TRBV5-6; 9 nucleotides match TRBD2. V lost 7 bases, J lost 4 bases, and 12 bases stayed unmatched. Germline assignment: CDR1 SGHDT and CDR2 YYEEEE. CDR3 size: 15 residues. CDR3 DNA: TGTGCCAGCGTAGGTGGCGGGAGGGCCAGGTACGAGCAGTACTTC. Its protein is CASVGGGRARYEQYF. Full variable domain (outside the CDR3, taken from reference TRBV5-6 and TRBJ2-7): DAGVTQSPTHLIKTRGQQVTLRCSPKSGHDTVSWYQQALGQGPQFIFQYYEEEERQRGNFPDRFSGHQFPNYSSELNVNALLLGDSALYLCASVGGGRARYEQYFGPGTRLTVT.

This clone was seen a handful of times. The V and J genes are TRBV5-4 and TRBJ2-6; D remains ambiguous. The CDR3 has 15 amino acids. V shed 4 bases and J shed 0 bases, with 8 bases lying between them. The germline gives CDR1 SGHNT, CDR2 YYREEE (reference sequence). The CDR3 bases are TGTGCCAGCAGCCCGCCGGTCTCTGGGGCCAACGTCCTGACTTTC. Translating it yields CASSPPVSGANVLTF.

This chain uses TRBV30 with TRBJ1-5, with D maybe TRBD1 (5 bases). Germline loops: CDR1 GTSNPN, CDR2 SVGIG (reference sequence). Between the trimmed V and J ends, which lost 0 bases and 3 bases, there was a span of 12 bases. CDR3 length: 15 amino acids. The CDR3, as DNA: TGTGCCTGGAGTGTACGGTCAGGGTCCAATCAGCCCCAGCATTTT. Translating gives CAWSVRSGSNQPQHF. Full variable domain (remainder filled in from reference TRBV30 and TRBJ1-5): SQTIHQWPATLVQPVGSPLSLECTVEGTSNPNLYWYRQAAGRGLQLLFYSVGIGQISSEVPQNLSASRPQDRQFILSSKKLLLSDSGFYLCAWSVRSGSNQPQHFGDGTRLSIL.

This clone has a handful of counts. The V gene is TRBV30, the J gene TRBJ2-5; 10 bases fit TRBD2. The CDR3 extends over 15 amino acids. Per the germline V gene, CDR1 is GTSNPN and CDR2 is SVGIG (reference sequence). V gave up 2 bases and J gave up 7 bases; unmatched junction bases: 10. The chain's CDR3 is CAWSLGLALKGTQYF. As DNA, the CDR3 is TGTGCCTGGAGTCTGGGACTAGCGCTGAAGGGGACCCAGTACTTC.

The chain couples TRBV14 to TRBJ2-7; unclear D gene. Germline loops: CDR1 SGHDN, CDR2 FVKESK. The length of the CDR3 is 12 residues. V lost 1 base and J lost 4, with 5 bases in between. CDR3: CASSQAPYEQYF. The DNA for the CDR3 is TGTGCCAGCAGCCAAGCGCCGTACGAGCAGTACTTC. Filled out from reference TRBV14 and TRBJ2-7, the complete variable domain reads EAGVTQFPSHSVIEKGQTVTLRCDPISGHDNLYWYRRVMGKEIKFLLHFVKESKQDESGMPNNRFLAERTGGTYSTLKVQPAELEDSGVYFCASSQAPYEQYFGPGTRLTVT.

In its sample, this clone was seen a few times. As DNA, the CDR3 is TGCAGCGTTGACGGGCTAGCGGGAGTCCACGAGCAGTACTTC. Protein product: CSVDGLAGVHEQYF. The chain uses TRBV29-1 and TRBJ2-7; 10 bases align to TRBD2. Trimming removed 3 bases from V and 5 bases from J; junction bases left unmatched: 7. The CDR3 is 14 residues long. CDR1 is SQVTM, CDR2 ANQGSEA, per germline.

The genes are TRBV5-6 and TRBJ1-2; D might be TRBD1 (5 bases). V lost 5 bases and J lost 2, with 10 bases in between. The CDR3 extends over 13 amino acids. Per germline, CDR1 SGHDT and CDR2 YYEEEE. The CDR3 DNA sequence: TGTGCCAGCAGAATTGAGGGGAACTATGGCTACACCTTC. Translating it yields CASRIEGNYGYTF.

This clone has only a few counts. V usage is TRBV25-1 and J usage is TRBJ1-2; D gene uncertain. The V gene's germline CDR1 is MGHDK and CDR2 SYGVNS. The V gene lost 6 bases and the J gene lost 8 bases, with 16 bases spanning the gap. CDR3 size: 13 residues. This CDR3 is CASSQNGLEGYTF. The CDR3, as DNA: TGTGCCAGCAGCCAGAATGGCTTAGAGGGCTACACCTTC.

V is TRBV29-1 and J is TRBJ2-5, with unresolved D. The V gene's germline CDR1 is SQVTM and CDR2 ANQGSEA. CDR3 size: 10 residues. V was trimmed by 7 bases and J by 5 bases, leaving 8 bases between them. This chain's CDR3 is CSGGMETQYF. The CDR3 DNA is TGCAGCGGGGGTATGGAGACCCAGTACTTC.

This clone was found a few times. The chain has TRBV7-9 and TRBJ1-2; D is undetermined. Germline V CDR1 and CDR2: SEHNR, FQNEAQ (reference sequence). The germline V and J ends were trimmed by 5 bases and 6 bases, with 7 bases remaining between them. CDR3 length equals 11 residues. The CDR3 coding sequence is TGTGCCAGCAGCCCGTTAGATGGCTACACCTTC. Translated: CASSPLDGYTF. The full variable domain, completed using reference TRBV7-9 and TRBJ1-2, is DTGVSQNPRHKITKRGQNVTFRCDPISEHNRLYWYRQTLGQGPEFLTYFQNEAQLEKSRLLSDRFSAERPKGSFSTLEIQRTEQGDSAMYLCASSPLDGYTFGSGTRLTVV.

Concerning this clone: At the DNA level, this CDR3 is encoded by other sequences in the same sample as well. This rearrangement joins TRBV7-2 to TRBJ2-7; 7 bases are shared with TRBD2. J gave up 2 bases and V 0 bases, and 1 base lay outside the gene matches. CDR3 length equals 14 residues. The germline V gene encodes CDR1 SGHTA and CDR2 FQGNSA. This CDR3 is CASSLAGGAYEQYF. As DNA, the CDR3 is TGTGCCAGCAGCTTAGCGGGAGGGGCCTACGAGCAGTACTTC. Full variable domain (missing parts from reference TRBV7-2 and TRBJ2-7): GAGVSQSPSNKVTEKGKDVELRCDPISGHTALYWYRQSLGQGLEFLIYFQGNSAPDKSGLPSDRFSAERTGGSVSTLTIQRTQQEDSAVYLCASSLAGGAYEQYFGPGTRLTVT.